This TCR beta chain was captured in a study of T cells in Graves' hyperthyroidism and ophthalmopathy. The TCR beta CDR3 regions underwent amplification using RNA transcripts as the source. First-round RT-PCR of the TCR CDR3 relied on the HTBI primer set. TCRdb re-analysed the multiplex PCR reads in MiXCR, keeping a single row per CDR3 protein. Of more than 500,000 distinct CDR3 sequences in the sample, 14% are singletons; the top ten hold roughly 13%. With 4 bases removed from V and 2 bases from J, the gap between germline ends came to 20 bases. The germline gives CDR1 LNHDA, CDR2 SQIVND (reference sequence). This CDR3 is built from 17 residues.

Sequenced material: blood. This TCR came from a woman in her forties with Graves' hyperthyroidism. The chain is built from TRBV19 and TRBJ1-2; D might be TRBD1 (5 bases). Here the CDR3 reads CASSTETGTVLNYGYTF. Here the CDR3 DNA reads TGTGCCAGTAGTACAGAGACCGGGACGGTGTTAAACTATGGCTACACCTTC.